This record covers a single T cell receptor (beta chain). As yet, its antigen is unknown. A process of 5'RACE template switching, which added a universal primer site and UMIs, was used to make TCR cDNA. In TCRdb, the 5' RACE reads were re-called with MiXCR into one record per CDR3 protein. The repertoire includes a few hundred thousand distinct CDR3 sequences, about 6.9% of them detected once, and about 18% sits in the top ten. This sample is part of a study of T cells after yellow fever vaccination. Study-wide findings and caveats: Secondary responses were weaker yet peaked faster, day 5 versus 15. Repertoires sorted by FACS could include abundant clonotypes that are contaminants from the bulk population. Reappearance after the booster was observed for most primary-vaccination clones (about 96% CD4, more than 70% CD8).

V dropped 2 bases and J dropped 6; count of bases not matched to a gene: 8. CDR3 length: 14 residues. Germline CDR1 is SGHDT and CDR2 is YYEEEE. Sample: PBMCs, taken about 49 days after the first yellow fever vaccination. The clonotype comes from a man in his late teens or twenties who received the YFV17D yellow fever vaccine. The chain combines TRBV5-6 with TRBJ2-7; TRBD2 aligns across 7 bases. The chain's CDR3 is CASSFSRGVFEQYV. In DNA form, the CDR3 reads TGTGCCAGCAGCTTCTCCCGGGGGGTATTCGAGCAGTACGTC.